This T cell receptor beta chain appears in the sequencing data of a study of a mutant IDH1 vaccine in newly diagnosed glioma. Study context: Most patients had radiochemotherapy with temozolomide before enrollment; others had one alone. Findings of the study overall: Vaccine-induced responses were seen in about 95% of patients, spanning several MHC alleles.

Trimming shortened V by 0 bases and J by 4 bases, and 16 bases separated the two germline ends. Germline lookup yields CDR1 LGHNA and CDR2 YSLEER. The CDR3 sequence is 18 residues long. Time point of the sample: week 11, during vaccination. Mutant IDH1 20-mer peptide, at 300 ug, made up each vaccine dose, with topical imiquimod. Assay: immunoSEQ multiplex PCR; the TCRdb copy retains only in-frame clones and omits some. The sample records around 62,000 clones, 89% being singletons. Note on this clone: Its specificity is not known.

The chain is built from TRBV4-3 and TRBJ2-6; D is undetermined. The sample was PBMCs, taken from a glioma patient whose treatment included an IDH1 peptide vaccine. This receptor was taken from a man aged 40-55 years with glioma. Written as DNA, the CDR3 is TGCGCCAGCAGCCAAGACCCCCCCGGCGCCGCCGGGGCCAACGTCCTGACTTTC. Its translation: CASSQDPPGAAGANVLTF.